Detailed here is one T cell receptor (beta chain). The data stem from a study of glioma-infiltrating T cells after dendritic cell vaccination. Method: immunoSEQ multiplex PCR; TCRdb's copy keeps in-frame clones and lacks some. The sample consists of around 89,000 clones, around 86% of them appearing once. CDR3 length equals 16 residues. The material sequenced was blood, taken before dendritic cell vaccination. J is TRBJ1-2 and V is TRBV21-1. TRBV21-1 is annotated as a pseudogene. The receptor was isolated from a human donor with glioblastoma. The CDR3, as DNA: TGTGCCAGCAGCAAAGCCGCGGGAGTACCGAACTATGGCTACACCTTC. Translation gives CASSKAAGVPNYGYTF.